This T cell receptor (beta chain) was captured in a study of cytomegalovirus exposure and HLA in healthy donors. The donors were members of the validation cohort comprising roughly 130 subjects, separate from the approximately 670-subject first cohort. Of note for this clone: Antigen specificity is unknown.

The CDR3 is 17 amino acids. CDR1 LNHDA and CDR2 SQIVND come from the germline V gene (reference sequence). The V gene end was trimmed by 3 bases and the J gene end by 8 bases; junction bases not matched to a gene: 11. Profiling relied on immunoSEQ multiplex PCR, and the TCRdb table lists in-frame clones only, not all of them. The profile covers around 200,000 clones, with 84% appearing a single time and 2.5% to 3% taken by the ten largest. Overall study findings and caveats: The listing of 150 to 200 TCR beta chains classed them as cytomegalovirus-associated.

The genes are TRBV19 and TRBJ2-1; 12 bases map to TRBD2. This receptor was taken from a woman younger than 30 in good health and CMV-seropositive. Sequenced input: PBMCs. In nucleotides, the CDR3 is TGTGCCAGTAGTATTTGGGCTAGCGGGGGGGCAGGGCATGAGCAGTTCTTC. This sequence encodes CASSIWASGGAGHEQFF.